This T cell receptor (beta chain) derives from a study of somatic mutations in cytotoxic T cells in rheumatoid arthritis. Generated by immunoSEQ multiplex PCR, the TCRdb table keeps only in-frame clones and is missing some. The sample contains about 9,600 clones, around four fifths of which appear only once. Whole-study findings and limits: CD8+ clonality rose with age in rheumatoid arthritis patients, not healthy controls.

This clone was seen more than once but under ten times. Its antigen remains unknown. The CDR3 contains 14 residues. Germline V gene sequence: CDR1 SGHTA, CDR2 FQGNSA. Trimming cost V 1 base and J 2 bases, with 8 bases left between them. This sequence originates from an adult with rheumatoid arthritis. V and J are TRBV7-2 and TRBJ1-2, with D possibly being TRBD1 (5 bases). Sample: CD8+ T cells sorted from blood. This CDR3 is CASSLVQANYGYTF. The CDR3 nucleotides read TGTGCCAGCAGCTTAGTACAGGCAAACTATGGCTACACCTTC.